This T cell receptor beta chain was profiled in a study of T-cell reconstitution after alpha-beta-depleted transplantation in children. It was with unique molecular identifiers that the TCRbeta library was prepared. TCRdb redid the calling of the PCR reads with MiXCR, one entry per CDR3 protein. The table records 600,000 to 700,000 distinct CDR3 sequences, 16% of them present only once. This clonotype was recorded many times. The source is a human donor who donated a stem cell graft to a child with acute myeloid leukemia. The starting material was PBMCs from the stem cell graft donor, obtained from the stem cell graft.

The CDR3 nucleotides read TGCGCCAGCAGCTCCGGGACAGGGAACTACGAGCAGTACGTC. It yields the protein CASSSGTGNYEQYV. The chain employs TRBV5-1 and TRBJ2-7; the match to TRBD1 covers 9 bases. This CDR3 is 14 amino acids long. Unmatched junction bases numbered 4, after V lost 3 bases and J lost 3 bases. The V gene's germline CDR1 is SGHRS and CDR2 YFSETQ.